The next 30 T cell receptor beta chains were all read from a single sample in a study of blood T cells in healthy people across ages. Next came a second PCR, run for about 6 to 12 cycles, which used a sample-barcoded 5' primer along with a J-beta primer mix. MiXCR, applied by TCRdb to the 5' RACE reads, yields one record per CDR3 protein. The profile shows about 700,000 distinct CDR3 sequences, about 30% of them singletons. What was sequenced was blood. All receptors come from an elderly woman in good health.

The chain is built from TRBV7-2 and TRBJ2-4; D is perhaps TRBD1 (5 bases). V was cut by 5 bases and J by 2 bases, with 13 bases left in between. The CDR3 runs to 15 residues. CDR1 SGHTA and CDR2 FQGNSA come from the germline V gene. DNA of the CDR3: TGTGCCAGCAGCGGGATCAGGGATTCCAAAAACATTCAGTACTTC. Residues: CASSGIRDSKNIQYF.

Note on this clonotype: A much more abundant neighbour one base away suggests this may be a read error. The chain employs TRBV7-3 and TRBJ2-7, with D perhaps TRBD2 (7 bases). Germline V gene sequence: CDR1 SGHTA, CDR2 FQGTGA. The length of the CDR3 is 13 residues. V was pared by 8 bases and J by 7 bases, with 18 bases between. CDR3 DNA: TGTGCCAGCGCGGGGGCGAATTTAAATGAGCAGTACTTC. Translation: CASAGANLNEQYF.

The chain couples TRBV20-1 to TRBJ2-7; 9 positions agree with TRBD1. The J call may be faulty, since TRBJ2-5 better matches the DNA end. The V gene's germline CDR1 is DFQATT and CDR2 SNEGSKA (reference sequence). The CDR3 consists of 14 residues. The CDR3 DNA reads TGCAGTGCTAATACAGGGGGCATAGGAGAGACCCAGTACTTC. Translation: CSANTGGIGETQYF.

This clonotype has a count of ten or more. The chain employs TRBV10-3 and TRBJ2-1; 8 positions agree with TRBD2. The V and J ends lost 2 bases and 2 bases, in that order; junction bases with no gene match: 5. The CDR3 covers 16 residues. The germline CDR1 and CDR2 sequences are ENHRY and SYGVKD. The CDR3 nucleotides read TGTGCCATCAGTGAGGGGTCGGGGGGGGCCTACAATGAGCAGTTCTTC. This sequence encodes CAISEGSGGAYNEQFF.

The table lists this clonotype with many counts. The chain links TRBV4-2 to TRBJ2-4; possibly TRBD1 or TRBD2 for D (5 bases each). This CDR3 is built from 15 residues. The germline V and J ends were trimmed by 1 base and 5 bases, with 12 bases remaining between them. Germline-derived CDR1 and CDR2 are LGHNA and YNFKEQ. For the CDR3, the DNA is TGTGCCAGCAGCCAAGGAGCGCAGGGAGAAAACATTCAGTACTTC. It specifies CASSQGAQGENIQYF.

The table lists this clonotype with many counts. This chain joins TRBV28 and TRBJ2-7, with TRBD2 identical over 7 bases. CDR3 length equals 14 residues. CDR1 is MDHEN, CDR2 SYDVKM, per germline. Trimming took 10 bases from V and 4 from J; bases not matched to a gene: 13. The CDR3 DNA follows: TGTGCCACGGGGGAGGGGACCCGTTGGTACGAGCAGTACTTC. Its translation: CATGEGTRWYEQYF.

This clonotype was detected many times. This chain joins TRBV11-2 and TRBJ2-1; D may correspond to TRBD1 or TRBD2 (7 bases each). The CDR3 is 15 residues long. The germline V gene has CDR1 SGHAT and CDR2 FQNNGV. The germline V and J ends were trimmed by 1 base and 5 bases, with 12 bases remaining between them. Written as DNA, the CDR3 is TGTGCCAGCAGCTTAGGGGGAGGGACAGACAATGAGCAGTTCTTC. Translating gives CASSLGGGTDNEQFF.

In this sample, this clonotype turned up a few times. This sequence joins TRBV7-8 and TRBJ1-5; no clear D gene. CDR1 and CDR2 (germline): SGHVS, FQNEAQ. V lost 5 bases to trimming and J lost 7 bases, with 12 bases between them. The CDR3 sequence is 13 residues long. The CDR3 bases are TGTGCCAGCAGCGTAGGCGACGGGCAGCCCCAGCATTTT. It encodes CASSVGDGQPQHF. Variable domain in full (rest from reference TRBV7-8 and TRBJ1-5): GAGVSQSPRYKVAKRGQDVALRCDPISGHVSLFWYQQALGQGPEFLTYFQNEAQLDKSGLPSDRFFAERPEGSVSTLKIQRTQQEDSAVYLCASSVGDGQPQHFGDGTRLSIL.

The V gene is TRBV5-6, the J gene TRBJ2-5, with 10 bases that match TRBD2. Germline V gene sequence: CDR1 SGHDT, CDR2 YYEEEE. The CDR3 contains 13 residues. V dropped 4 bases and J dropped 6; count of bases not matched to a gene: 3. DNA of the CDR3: TGTGCCAGCAGCCCTAGCGGGGGCAAGACCCAGTACTTC. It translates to CASSPSGGKTQYF.

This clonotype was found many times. The CDR3 sequence is CASSLLSLSGGLSETQYF. In DNA, the CDR3 is TGTGCCAGCAGCTTACTCTCCCTGAGCGGGGGGTTATCAGAGACCCAGTACTTC. V gene TRBV7-6 combines with J gene TRBJ2-5; 9 bases map to TRBD2. The ends lost 2 bases at V and 4 bases at J; junction bases unmatched: 14. Germline V gene data show CDR1 as SGHVS and CDR2 as FNYEAQ. CDR3 length: 18 residues.

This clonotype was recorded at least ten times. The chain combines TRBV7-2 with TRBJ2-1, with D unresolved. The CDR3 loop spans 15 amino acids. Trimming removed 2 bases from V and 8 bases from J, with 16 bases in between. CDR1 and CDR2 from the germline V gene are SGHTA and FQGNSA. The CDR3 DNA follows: TGTGCCAGCAGCTTACTTCGGACCGGCTCTGATGAGCAGTTCTTC. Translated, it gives CASSLLRTGSDEQFF.

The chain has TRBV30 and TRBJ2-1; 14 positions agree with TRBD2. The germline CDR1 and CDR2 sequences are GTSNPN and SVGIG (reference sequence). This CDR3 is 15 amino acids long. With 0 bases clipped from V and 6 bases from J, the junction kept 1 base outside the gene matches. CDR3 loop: CAWSVGTSGGNEQFF. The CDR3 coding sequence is TGTGCCTGGAGTGTCGGGACTAGCGGGGGCAATGAGCAGTTCTTC. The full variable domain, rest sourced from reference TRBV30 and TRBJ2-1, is SQTIHQWPATLVQPVGSPLSLECTVEGTSNPNLYWYRQAAGRGLQLLFYSVGIGQISSEVPQNLSASRPQDRQFILSSKKLLLSDSGFYLCAWSVGTSGGNEQFFGPGTRLTVL.

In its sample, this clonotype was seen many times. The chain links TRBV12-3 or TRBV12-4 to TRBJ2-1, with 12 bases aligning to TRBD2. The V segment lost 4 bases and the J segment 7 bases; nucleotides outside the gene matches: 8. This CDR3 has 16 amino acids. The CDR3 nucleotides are TGTGCCAGCAGTTATCTAGCGGGGGGGTCGTTAAATGAGCAGTTCTTC. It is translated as CASSYLAGGSLNEQFF.

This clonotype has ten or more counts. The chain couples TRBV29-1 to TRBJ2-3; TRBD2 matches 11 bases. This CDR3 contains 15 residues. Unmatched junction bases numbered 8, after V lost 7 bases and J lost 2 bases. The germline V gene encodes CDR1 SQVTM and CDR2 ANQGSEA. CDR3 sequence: CSAAGTSGPTDTQYF. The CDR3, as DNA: TGCAGCGCTGCCGGGACTAGCGGACCCACAGATACGCAGTATTTT.

The CDR3 DNA sequence: TGCGCCAGCAGCACAACGGGACTAGCGAGCTCCTACGAGCAGTACTTC. Translated, it gives CASSTTGLASSYEQYF. The gene calls are TRBV5-1 and TRBJ2-7; 10 bases map to TRBD2. Germline V lookup: CDR1 SGHRS, CDR2 YFSETQ. The J segment lost 0 bases and the V segment lost 4 bases, leaving 7 bases of the junction unmatched. The CDR3 is 16 amino acids. Full variable domain (outside the CDR3, taken from reference TRBV5-1 and TRBJ2-7): KAGVTQTPRYLIKTRGQQVTLSCSPISGHRSVSWYQQTPGQGLQFLFEYFSETQRNKGNFPGRFSGRQFSNSRSEMNVSTLELGDSALYLCASSTTGLASSYEQYFGPGTRLTVT.

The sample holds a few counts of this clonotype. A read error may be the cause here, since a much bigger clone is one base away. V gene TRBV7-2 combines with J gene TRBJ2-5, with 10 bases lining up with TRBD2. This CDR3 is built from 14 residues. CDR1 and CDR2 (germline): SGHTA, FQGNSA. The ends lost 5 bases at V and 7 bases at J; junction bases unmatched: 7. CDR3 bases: TGTGCCAGCAGCCCCGCCCCTAGCGGGGGGACCCAGTACTTC. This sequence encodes CASSPAPSGGTQYF.

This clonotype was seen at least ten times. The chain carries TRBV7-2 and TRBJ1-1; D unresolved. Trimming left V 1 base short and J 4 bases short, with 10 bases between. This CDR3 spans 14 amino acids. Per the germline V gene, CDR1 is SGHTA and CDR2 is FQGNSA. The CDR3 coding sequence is TGTGCCAGCAGCTTAGAGCGGGGTATCACTGAAGCTTTCTTT. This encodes CASSLERGITEAFF.

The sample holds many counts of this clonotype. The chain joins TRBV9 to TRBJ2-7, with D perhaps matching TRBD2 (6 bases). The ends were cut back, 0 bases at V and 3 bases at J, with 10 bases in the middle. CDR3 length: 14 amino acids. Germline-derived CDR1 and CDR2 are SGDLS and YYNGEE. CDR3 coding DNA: TGTGCCAGCAGCGTAGCTGGGGGGTACTACGAGCAGTACTTC. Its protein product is CASSVAGGYYEQYF.

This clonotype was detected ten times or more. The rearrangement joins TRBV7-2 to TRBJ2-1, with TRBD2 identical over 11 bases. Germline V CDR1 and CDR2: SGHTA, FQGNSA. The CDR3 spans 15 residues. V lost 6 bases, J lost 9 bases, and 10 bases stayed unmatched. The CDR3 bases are TGTGCCAGCAGGGTAACTAGCGGGGGAGGGAGTGAGCAGTTCTTC. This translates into CASRVTSGGGSEQFF.

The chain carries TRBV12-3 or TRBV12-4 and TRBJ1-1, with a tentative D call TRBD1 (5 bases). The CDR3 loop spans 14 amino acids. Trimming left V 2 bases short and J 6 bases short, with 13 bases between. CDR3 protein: CASSLMMGVAEAFF. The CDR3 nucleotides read TGTGCCAGCAGTTTAATGATGGGGGTTGCTGAAGCTTTCTTT.

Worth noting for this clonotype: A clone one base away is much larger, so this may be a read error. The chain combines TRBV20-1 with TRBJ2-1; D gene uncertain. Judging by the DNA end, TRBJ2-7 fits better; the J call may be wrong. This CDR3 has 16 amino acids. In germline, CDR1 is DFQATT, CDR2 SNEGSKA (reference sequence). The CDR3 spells CSARVPGRSSYNEQYF. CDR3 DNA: TGCAGTGCTAGAGTTCCTGGCCGTAGCTCCTACAATGAGCAGTACTTC.

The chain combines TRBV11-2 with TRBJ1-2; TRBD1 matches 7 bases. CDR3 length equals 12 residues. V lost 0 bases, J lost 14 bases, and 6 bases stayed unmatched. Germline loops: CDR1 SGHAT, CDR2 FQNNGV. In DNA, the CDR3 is TGTGCCAGCAGCTTAGAGGGGGACAGTCCTACCTTC. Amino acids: CASSLEGDSPTF.

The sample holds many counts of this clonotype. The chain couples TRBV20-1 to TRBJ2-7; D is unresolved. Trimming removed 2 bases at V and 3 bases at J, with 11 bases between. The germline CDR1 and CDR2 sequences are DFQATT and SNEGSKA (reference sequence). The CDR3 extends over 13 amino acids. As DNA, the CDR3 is TGCAGTGCTAGACCCGCAGAGCGCTACGAGCAGTACTTC. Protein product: CSARPAERYEQYF.

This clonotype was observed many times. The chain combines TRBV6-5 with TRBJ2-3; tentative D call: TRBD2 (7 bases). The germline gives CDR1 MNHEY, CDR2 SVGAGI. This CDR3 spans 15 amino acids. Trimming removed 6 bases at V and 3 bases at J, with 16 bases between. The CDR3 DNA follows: TGTGCCAGCAGCTCGTGGGGGGGGGCGACAGATACGCAGTATTTT. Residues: CASSSWGGATDTQYF.

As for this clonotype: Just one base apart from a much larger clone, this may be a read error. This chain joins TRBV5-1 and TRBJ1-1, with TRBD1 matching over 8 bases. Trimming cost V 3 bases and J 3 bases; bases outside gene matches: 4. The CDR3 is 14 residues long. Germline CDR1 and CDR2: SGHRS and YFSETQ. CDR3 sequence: CASSWTGRDTEAFF. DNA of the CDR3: TGCGCCAGCAGCTGGACAGGGAGGGACACTGAAGCTTTCTTT.

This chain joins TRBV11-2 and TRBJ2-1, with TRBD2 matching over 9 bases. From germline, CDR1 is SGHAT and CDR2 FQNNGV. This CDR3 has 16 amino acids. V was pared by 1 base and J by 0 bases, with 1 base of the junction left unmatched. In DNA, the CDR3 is TGTGCCAGCAGCTTAGGACTAGCGGACTCCTACAATGAGCAGTTCTTC. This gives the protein CASSLGLADSYNEQFF.

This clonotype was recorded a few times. DNA for the CDR3: TGTGCCAGCTCACCACCGAGCGCACGGGGGAATTCACCCCTCCACTTT. Encoded protein: CASSPPSARGNSPLHF. This chain joins TRBV18 and TRBJ1-6, with D possibly being TRBD1 (5 bases). The V end was cut by 0 bases, the J end by 7 bases, with 13 bases between. This CDR3 spans 16 amino acids. Germline V gives CDR1 KGHSH, CDR2 LQKENI.

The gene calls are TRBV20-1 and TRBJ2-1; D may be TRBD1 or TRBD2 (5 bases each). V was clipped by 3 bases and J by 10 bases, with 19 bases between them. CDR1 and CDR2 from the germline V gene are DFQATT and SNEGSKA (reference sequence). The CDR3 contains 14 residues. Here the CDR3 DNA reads TGCAGTGCTAGGGGGCTGGGGCGGGCAGGGGAGCAGTTCTTC. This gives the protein CSARGLGRAGEQFF.

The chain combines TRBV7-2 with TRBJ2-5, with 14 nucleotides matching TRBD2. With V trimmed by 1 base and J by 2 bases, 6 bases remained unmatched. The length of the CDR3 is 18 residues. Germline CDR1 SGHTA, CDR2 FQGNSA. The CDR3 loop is CASSLVWRLAGGQETQYF. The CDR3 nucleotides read TGTGCCAGCAGCTTAGTTTGGAGACTAGCGGGGGGGCAAGAGACCCAGTACTTC.

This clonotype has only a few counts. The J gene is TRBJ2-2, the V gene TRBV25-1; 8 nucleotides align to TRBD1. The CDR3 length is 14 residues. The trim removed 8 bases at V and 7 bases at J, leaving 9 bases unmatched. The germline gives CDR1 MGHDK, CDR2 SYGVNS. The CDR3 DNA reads TGTGCCAGCCGAGGACAGGGCGGTGGCGGGGAGCTGTTTTTT. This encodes CASRGQGGGGELFF.